Listed below are T cell receptor beta chains from one sample, sequenced in a study of T cell repertoires in cytomegalovirus infection. One entry per CDR3 protein, called by TCRdb with MiXCR from the reads. Of around 330,000 distinct CDR3 sequences listed, under 20% are singletons. Sequencing input: PBMCs. Receptors originate from a human donor in good health (CMV status not recorded). Some clones in this sample may be carry-over from other donors' samples. Each CDR3 is given with its conserved first and last residue. A D gene is named only where the DNA matches it firmly. Clone sizes are given selectively: once, few, many, or a class where the clone is expanded.

j_gene,d_gene,len,v_gene,abundance,CDR3aa,CDR3nt
TRBJ2-1,TRBD1,17,TRBV12-3/TRBV12-4,few,CASSLGGPGQGFYEQFF,TGTGCCAGCAGTTTGGGGGGGCCGGGACAGGGATTCTATGAGCAGTTCTTC
TRBJ2-3,TRBD2,15,TRBV20-1,-,CSARDYGGGGDTQYF,TGCAGTGCCAGGGACTACGGGGGGGGGGGGGATACGCAGTATTTT
TRBJ2-1,-,14,TRBV20-1,-,CSASQGPSYNEQFF,TGCAGTGCTTCCCAGGGTCCTTCCTACAATGAGCAGTTCTTC
TRBJ2-1,-,12,TRBV11-3,few,CASSSSPREQFF,TGTGCCAGCAGCTCTAGTCCCCGTGAGCAGTTCTTC
TRBJ1-2,-,15,TRBV20-1,-,CSARLGTSRSYGYTF,TGCAGTGCTAGACTAGGGACGAGTAGGAGCTATGGCTACACCTTC
TRBJ2-3,-,14,TRBV4-3,few,CASSQDGRVDTQYF,TGCGCCAGCAGCCAAGATGGCAGGGTAGATACGCAGTATTTT
TRBJ1-1,-,14,TRBV18,-,CASSPGNRGAEAFF,TGTGCCAGCTCACCAGGAAATCGTGGCGCTGAAGCTTTCTTT
TRBJ1-2,-,14,TRBV6-5,few,CASSTGRTLYGYTF,TGTGCCAGCAGTACAGGACGGACGCTCTATGGCTACACCTTC
TRBJ2-7,-,16,TRBV20-1,many,CSARDNGSGDSYEQYF,TGCAGTGCTAGAGATAATGGGTCAGGAGACTCCTACGAGCAGTACTTC
TRBJ2-3,-,14,TRBV20-1,-,CSALLTSFTDTQYF,TGCAGTGCTTTGCTGACTTCGTTCACAGATACGCAGTATTTT
TRBJ2-4,TRBD1,15,TRBV20-1,few,CSARDDRTGKNIQYF,TGCAGTGCTAGAGATGATCGGACAGGGAAAAACATTCAGTACTTC
TRBJ2-7,-,15,TRBV5-1,-,CASSATGGPSYEQYF,TGCGCCAGCAGCGCTACTGGGGGGCCTTCCTACGAGCAGTACTTC
TRBJ2-7,-,13,TRBV20-1,-,CSAWEGASYEQYF,TGCAGTGCTTGGGAGGGGGCTTCCTACGAGCAGTACTTC
TRBJ1-4,-,14,TRBV7-2,many,CASSSGAYNEKLFF,TGTGCCAGCAGTTCCGGGGCCTATAATGAAAAACTGTTTTTT
TRBJ2-3,-,13,TRBV6-5,-,CASKAGLTDTQYF,TGTGCCAGCAAGGCGGGGCTTACAGATACGCAGTATTTT
TRBJ1-2,-,14,TRBV7-9,many,CASSLSQPNYGYTF,TGTGCCAGCAGCTTAAGCCAGCCTAACTATGGCTACACCTTC
TRBJ1-1,-,14,TRBV12-3/TRBV12-4,-,CASSSGTFAAEAFF,TGTGCCAGCAGTTCAGGGACATTCGCCGCGGAAGCTTTCTTT
TRBJ1-5,-,17,TRBV12-3/TRBV12-4,many,CASSLAVEGTSNQPQHF,TGTGCCAGCAGTTTAGCGGTGGAGGGTACAAGCAATCAGCCCCAGCATTTT